This T cell receptor beta chain was identified during a study of blood T cell dynamics during melanoma immunotherapy. Noted time point: week 3, after first cycle of checkpoint inhibitor. One draw preceded checkpoint blockade; another followed its first cycle at week 3. The data were produced by immunoSEQ multiplex PCR, yet TCRdb's version contains in-frame clones alone and is incomplete. The sample carries under 9,500 clones, around 85% recorded once. V was pared by 8 bases and J by 4 bases, with 6 bases of the junction left unmatched. The CDR3 is 14 residues long. Germline CDR1 ENHRY, CDR2 SYGVKD. This clonotype was sampled from a human donor with melanoma. The specimen was blood, collected from a patient treated with checkpoint blockade. This rearrangement joins TRBV10-3 to TRBJ2-3, with 10 bases matching TRBD1. The DNA for the CDR3 is TGTGCCATCGCGACAGGGGGCGGGGCAGATACGCAGTATTTT. Protein: CAIATGGGADTQYF.